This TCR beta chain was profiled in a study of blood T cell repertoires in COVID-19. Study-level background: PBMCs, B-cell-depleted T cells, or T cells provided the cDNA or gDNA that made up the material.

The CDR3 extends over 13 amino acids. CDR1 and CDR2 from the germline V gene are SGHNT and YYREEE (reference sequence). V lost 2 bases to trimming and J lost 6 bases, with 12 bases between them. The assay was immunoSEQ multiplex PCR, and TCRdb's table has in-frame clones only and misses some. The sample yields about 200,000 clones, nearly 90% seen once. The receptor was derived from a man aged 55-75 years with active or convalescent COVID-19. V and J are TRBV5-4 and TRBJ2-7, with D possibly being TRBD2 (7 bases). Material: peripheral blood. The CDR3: CASSFGGAGEQYF. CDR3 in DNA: TGTGCCAGCAGCTTTGGGGGGGCCGGCGAGCAGTACTTC. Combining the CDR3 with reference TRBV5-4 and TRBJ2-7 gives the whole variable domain ETGVTQSPTHLIKTRGQQVTLRCSSQSGHNTVSWYQQALGQGPQFIFQYYREEENGRGNFPPRFSGLQFPNYSSELNVNALELDDSALYLCASSFGGAGEQYFGPGTRLTVT.